These 22 T cell receptor beta chains share one sample of origin, sequenced in a study of neurological immune-mediated disorders. Using its own MiXCR run on the 5' RACE reads, TCRdb lists one record per CDR3 protein. The table shows under 100,000 distinct CDR3 sequences, with around 4% occurring only once. As to time point: longitudinal time-point 3. The specimen was PBMCs. Receptors originate from a woman aged 55-69 years with multiple sclerosis.

This clonotype was seen at least ten times. The V and J genes are TRBV12-3 or TRBV12-4 and TRBJ2-1; TRBD2 agrees at 11 bases. This CDR3 is built from 17 residues. Trimming removed 4 bases from V and 9 bases from J; junction bases left unmatched: 14. CDR3 bases: TGTGCCAGCAGTTCCCCCCCCTTTAGCGGGGGGGCGGTTGAGCAGTTCTTC. Its protein product is CASSSPPFSGGAVEQFF.

This clonotype was counted at least ten times. CDR3 loop: CASSLVGTALQETQYF. CDR3 coding DNA: TGTGCCAGCAGCTTAGTGGGGACAGCTTTGCAAGAGACCCAGTACTTC. The chain links TRBV7-8 to TRBJ2-5; 7 positions agree with TRBD1. Unmatched junction bases numbered 7, after V lost 1 base and J lost 2 bases. There are 16 residues in the CDR3. The germline V gene has CDR1 SGHVS and CDR2 FQNEAQ.

This clonotype showed up many times. The chain uses TRBV6-1 and TRBJ1-5; no clear D. Germline CDR1 MNHNS, CDR2 SASEGT. There are 13 residues in the CDR3. V lost 7 bases and J lost 0, with 7 bases in between. The CDR3 here is CASKWDSNQPQHF. In nucleotides, the CDR3 is TGTGCCAGCAAGTGGGATAGCAATCAGCCCCAGCATTTT.

This clonotype was observed many times. Sequence at one end of the junction differs from germline and may be a read error. The V gene is TRBV12-3 or TRBV12-4, the J gene TRBJ1-1; TRBD1 might be the D (6 bases). This CDR3 is built from 12 residues. The CDR3, as DNA: TGTGCCAGCAGTGTCTCCTGGACAGACACTCTATTT. Its translation is CASSVSWTDTLF.

This clonotype appeared many times. The rearrangement joins TRBV5-8 to TRBJ1-2; TRBD1 is a possible D gene (5 bases). Per the germline V gene, CDR1 is SGHTS and CDR2 is YDEGEE. This CDR3 contains 17 residues. The germline V and J ends were trimmed by 3 bases and 1 base, with 19 bases remaining between them. The CDR3 protein is CASSSEGARRGNYGYTF. In nucleotides, the CDR3 is TGTGCCAGCAGCTCGGAGGGAGCCCGGAGGGGTAACTATGGCTACACCTTC.

The sample holds many counts of this clonotype. V gene TRBV28 combines with J gene TRBJ1-5, with TRBD1 matching over 8 bases. This CDR3 has 15 residues. V dropped 6 bases and J dropped 1; count of bases not matched to a gene: 5. CDR1 is MDHEN, CDR2 SYDVKM, per germline. The CDR3 spells CASSPQGASNQPQHF. CDR3 DNA sequence: TGTGCCAGCAGCCCTCAGGGGGCCAGCAATCAGCCCCAGCATTTT.

This clonotype was found many times. The chain combines TRBV20-1 with TRBJ1-6, with a weak D call TRBD1 (6 bases). CDR1 is DFQATT, CDR2 SNEGSKA, per germline (reference sequence). Trimming pared 4 bases from V and 7 bases from J, leaving 14 bases between. The CDR3 is 14 amino acids. The CDR3 sequence: CSANRDKKNSPLHF. CDR3 in DNA: TGCAGTGCTAACCGGGACAAAAAGAATTCACCCCTCCACTTT.

At least ten counts were recorded for this clonotype. This rearrangement joins TRBV28 to TRBJ2-3, with 7 bases that match TRBD2. The CDR3 is 14 amino acids. Germline CDR1 reads MDHEN; CDR2 reads SYDVKM. Trimming removed 5 bases from V and 3 bases from J; junction bases left unmatched: 5. CDR3 coding DNA: TGTGCCAGCAGTGAGCGGGGAAGGACAGATACGCAGTATTTT. Amino acid sequence: CASSERGRTDTQYF.

This clonotype showed up many times. The chain uses TRBV5-1 and TRBJ1-6; D is possibly TRBD1 (6 bases). From germline, CDR1 is SGHRS and CDR2 YFSETQ. The CDR3 runs 15 residues. V lost 0 bases, J lost 7 bases, and 11 bases lay in between. CDR3 sequence reads: CASSLDRAENSPLHF. The CDR3 nucleotides read TGCGCCAGCAGCTTGGACAGGGCCGAAAATTCACCCCTCCACTTT.

This clonotype was seen many times. The chain recombines TRBV5-1 with TRBJ1-2, with D tentatively TRBD1 (6 bases). CDR3 length: 14 residues. The germline V gene encodes CDR1 SGHRS and CDR2 YFSETQ. With 5 bases removed from V and 4 bases from J, the gap between germline ends came to 15 bases. The CDR3 sequence is CASRDSEGPYGYTF. The CDR3, as DNA: TGCGCCAGCAGGGACAGCGAGGGGCCCTATGGCTACACCTTC.

This clonotype occurred many times. The chain combines TRBV7-2 with TRBJ2-5, with D possibly TRBD2 on 5 matching bases. The CDR3 is 15 residues long. V lost 5 bases and J lost 2, with 15 bases in between. Germline CDR1 and CDR2: SGHTA and FQGNSA. The CDR3 sequence: CASSPIRAEQETQYF. CDR3 DNA sequence: TGTGCCAGCAGCCCGATTAGAGCGGAGCAAGAGACCCAGTACTTC.

This clonotype occurred many times. This chain connects TRBV9 to TRBJ2-2, with D uncertain. Trimming removed 0 bases at V and 3 bases at J, with 9 bases between. CDR3 length: 15 amino acids. Germline-derived CDR1 and CDR2 are SGDLS and YYNGEE. CDR3 amino acids: CASSVGQWDTGELFF. DNA of the CDR3: TGTGCCAGCAGCGTAGGGCAATGGGACACCGGGGAGCTGTTTTTT.

This clonotype was seen at least ten times. The genes are TRBV29-1 and TRBJ2-5; 9 bases agree with TRBD1. There are 14 residues in the CDR3. Germline assignment: CDR1 SQVTM and CDR2 ANQGSEA. V was pared by 3 bases and J by 4 bases, with 6 bases of the junction left unmatched. In DNA, the CDR3 is TGCAGCGTTGACCTGGGACAGGGAGGAGAGACCCAGTACTTC. Amino acid sequence: CSVDLGQGGETQYF. The full variable domain, rest sourced from reference TRBV29-1 and TRBJ2-5, is SAVISQKPSRDICQRGTSLTIQCQVDSQVTMMFWYRQQPGQSLTLIATANQGSEATYESGFVIDKFPISRPNLTFSTLTVSNMSPEDSSIYLCSVDLGQGGETQYFGPGTRLLVL.

This clonotype has at least ten counts. The chain recombines TRBV20-1 with TRBJ1-1; no clear D gene. Per germline, CDR1 DFQATT and CDR2 SNEGSKA (reference sequence). The V and J ends lost 3 bases and 0 bases respectively, with 11 bases between them. There are 14 residues in the CDR3. CDR3 DNA: TGCAGTGCTAGTCTGACGCATCTGAACACTGAAGCTTTCTTT. Amino acids: CSASLTHLNTEAFF.

Ten or more counts support this clonotype. The V and J genes are TRBV7-6 and TRBJ1-3; 7 bases are a match to TRBD1. The trim removed 1 base at V and 4 bases at J, leaving 4 bases unmatched. The germline gives CDR1 SGHVS, CDR2 FNYEAQ. CDR3 size: 15 residues. CDR3 sequence: CASSLGAGGGNTIYF. DNA of the CDR3: TGTGCCAGCAGCTTAGGTGCAGGGGGAGGAAACACCATATATTTT.

The sample holds many counts of this clonotype. The chain links TRBV20-1 to TRBJ2-7, with TRBD2 matching over 7 bases. The CDR3 has 14 amino acids. Trimming at V came to 1 base and at J to 3 bases, leaving 6 bases not matched to a gene. From germline, CDR1 is DFQATT and CDR2 SNEGSKA (reference sequence). CDR3 DNA sequence: TGCAGTGCTAGAGGGGAGGGTTCGAGCTACGAGCAGTACTTC. It is translated as CSARGEGSSYEQYF.

As for this clonotype: One base away lies a much larger clone, so this may be a sequencing read error. The V call is TRBV5-4, the J call TRBJ1-2; D might be TRBD1 (5 bases). Germline loops: CDR1 SGHNT, CDR2 YYREEE (reference sequence). This CDR3 has 14 amino acids. Trimming removed 4 bases from V and 1 base from J, with 11 bases in between. The DNA for the CDR3 is TGTGCCAGCAGCCCGGACATGGGTAACTATGGCTACACCTTC. It codes for CASSPDMGNYGYTF.

At least ten counts were recorded for this clonotype. The V and J genes are TRBV20-1 and TRBJ1-5; D perhaps matches TRBD1 (6 bases). In germline, CDR1 is DFQATT, CDR2 SNEGSKA (reference sequence). The CDR3 sequence is 16 residues long. V was shortened by 6 bases and J by 0 bases, with 18 bases between the two germline ends. As DNA, the CDR3 is TGCAGTGCCCCCCAGGAGGGGGGATATAGCAATCAGCCCCAGCATTTT. Protein sequence: CSAPQEGGYSNQPQHF.

The sample holds many counts of this clonotype. The CDR3 loop reads CSASGGGAFYNEQFF. The CDR3 coding sequence is TGCAGTGCTAGTGGCGGGGGGGCCTTCTACAATGAGCAGTTCTTC. This chain uses TRBV20-1 with TRBJ2-1, with TRBD2 matching 9 bases. The CDR3 loop spans 15 amino acids. After removal of 3 bases from V and 3 bases from J, the junction contained 6 bases not matched to a gene. Germline CDR1 DFQATT, CDR2 SNEGSKA (reference sequence).

This clonotype appeared many times. The gene calls are TRBV5-1 and TRBJ1-1; no clear D. Trimming took 4 bases from V and 1 from J, leaving 11 bases between them. Germline V gives CDR1 SGHRS, CDR2 YFSETQ. The CDR3 has 14 residues. CDR3 DNA sequence: TGCGCCAGCAGCACCGGGCCTTCGAACACTGAAGCTTTCTTT. It is translated as CASSTGPSNTEAFF.

This clonotype was seen repeatedly, ten times or more. The rearrangement joins TRBV5-1 to TRBJ2-3; unclear D gene. The germline gives CDR1 SGHRS, CDR2 YFSETQ. The CDR3 loop spans 15 amino acids. V was shortened by 2 bases and J by 1 base, with 11 bases between the two germline ends. The CDR3 nucleotides read TGCGCCAGCAGCTTCAAGGTTTACGGCACAGATACGCAGTATTTT. Its protein product is CASSFKVYGTDTQYF.

The sample holds many counts of this clonotype. The chain employs TRBV12-3 or TRBV12-4 and TRBJ1-2, with 7 bases aligning to TRBD1. Trimming cost V 5 bases and J 3 bases; bases outside gene matches: 6. CDR3 size: 14 residues. CDR3: CASSRRGGDYGYTF. CDR3 DNA: TGTGCCAGCAGTCGCCGAGGGGGCGACTATGGCTACACCTTC.